The 12 T cell receptor beta chains presented below share a single source sample, sequenced in a study of blood T cell repertoires in COVID-19. Method: immunoSEQ multiplex PCR; TCRdb's copy keeps in-frame clones and lacks some. The sample includes around 230,000 clones, 80% to 90% of them seen just once. Sequenced input: peripheral blood. These receptors were collected from a man aged 30 to 39 who had recovered from COVID-19.

This chain uses TRBV5-1 with TRBJ2-3; the match to TRBD2 covers 14 bases. Trimming took 5 bases from V and 3 from J; bases not matched to a gene: 8. The germline CDR1 and CDR2 sequences are SGHRS and YFSETQ. The CDR3 has 17 residues. The CDR3 DNA is TGCGCCAGCAGGGGGACTAGCGGGGGATATCCTACAGATACGCAGTATTTT. Residues: CASRGTSGGYPTDTQYF.

The chain combines TRBV12-3 or TRBV12-4 with TRBJ1-1; no definite D call. Trimming took 1 base from V and 10 from J, leaving 7 bases between them. The CDR3 has 11 residues. CDR3 DNA sequence: TGTGCCAGCAGTTTAGGGGCGCTAGCTTTCTTT. It encodes CASSLGALAFF.

This clone is a singleton in its sample. The J gene is TRBJ2-5, the V gene TRBV6-2 or TRBV6-3, with D maybe TRBD2 (6 bases). The CDR3 has 13 residues. Looked up from germline, CDR1 is MNHEY and CDR2 is SVGEGT. Trimming removed 4 bases from V and 2 bases from J, with 8 bases in between. CDR3 amino acids: CASSSTRQETQYF. CDR3 in DNA: TGTGCCAGCAGTTCGACTAGACAAGAGACCCAGTACTTC.

The gene calls are TRBV5-1 and TRBJ2-1, with 13 bases matching TRBD2. Losses at the gene ends were 4 bases for V and 9 bases for J; bases not matched to a gene: 7. The CDR3 has 15 amino acids. Germline V gives CDR1 SGHRS, CDR2 YFSETQ. CDR3 nucleotide sequence: TGCGCCAGCAGCCCATTAACTAGCGGGGGGGCTGAGCAGTTCTTC. Translating gives CASSPLTSGGAEQFF.

With respect to this clone: In the same sample, other DNA sequences code for this CDR3. The J gene is TRBJ2-7, the V gene TRBV12-5; D unclear. V was shortened by 1 base and J by 3 bases, with 4 bases between the two germline ends. This CDR3 region has 12 residues. The germline V gene encodes CDR1 LGHNT and CDR2 FRNRAP. The CDR3 region is CASGLALYEQYF. CDR3 sequence (DNA): TGTGCTAGTGGTTTGGCCCTCTACGAGCAGTACTTC.

V gene TRBV9 combines with J gene TRBJ2-5; 8 nucleotides align to TRBD2. V lost 1 base and J lost 5; bases outside the gene matches: 4. The CDR3 runs 14 residues. Germline CDR1 is SGDLS and CDR2 is YYNGEE. The CDR3 sequence: CASSVMASGETQYF. CDR3 in DNA: TGTGCCAGCAGCGTAATGGCTAGCGGGGAGACCCAGTACTTC.

This clone came up once. CDR3 in amino acids: CASSIAGAENTEAFF. Here the CDR3 DNA reads TGTGCCAGTAGTATCGCAGGGGCGGAGAACACTGAAGCTTTCTTT. This rearrangement joins TRBV19 to TRBJ1-1; possibly TRBD1 for D (6 bases). V lost 3 bases and J 1 base, leaving 12 bases between the germline ends. The CDR3 has 15 amino acids. Germline V gene sequence: CDR1 LNHDA, CDR2 SQIVND (reference sequence).

This clone was detected a few times. The genes are TRBV6-6 and TRBJ1-6; D not certain. Germline CDR1 reads MNHNY; CDR2 reads SVGAGI (reference sequence). Trimming shortened V by 0 bases and J by 10 bases, and 7 bases separated the two germline ends. CDR3 size: 13 residues. The CDR3 bases are TGTGCCAGCAGTTACTCATCGGGGTCACCCCTCCACTTT. Translated, it gives CASSYSSGSPLHF.

A word on this clone: The sample carries other DNA sequences with the same CDR3. This rearrangement joins TRBV18 to TRBJ1-6; D possibly corresponds to TRBD1 (6 bases). The germline CDR1 and CDR2 sequences are KGHSH and LQKENI. This CDR3 comprises 13 residues. The V end was cut by 3 bases, the J end by 10 bases, with 10 bases between. The CDR3 nucleotides are TGTGCCAGCTCACCTTCAGGGGACTCACCCCTCCACTTT. This translates into CASSPSGDSPLHF.

The table lists this clone with many counts. The chain combines TRBV6-5 with TRBJ1-1; 7 nucleotides agree with TRBD1. Per germline, CDR1 MNHEY and CDR2 SVGAGI. Unmatched junction bases numbered 5, after V lost 10 bases and J lost 0 bases. The CDR3 loop spans 13 amino acids. CDR3 DNA sequence: TGTGCCACCACGGGACAGATGAACACTGAAGCTTTCTTT. Residues: CATTGQMNTEAFF.

This clone was found a few times. V usage is TRBV10-3 and J usage is TRBJ2-1; D is uncertain. Germline assignment: CDR1 ENHRY and CDR2 SYGVKD. V was shortened by 7 bases and J by 6 bases, with 16 bases between the two germline ends. CDR3 length: 14 residues. The CDR3, as DNA: TGTGCCATCACCGCCACTTCTACTACCAATGAGCAGTTCTTC. Its protein product is CAITATSTTNEQFF.

The gene calls are TRBV9 and TRBJ2-1, with no clear D. Germline V gives CDR1 SGDLS, CDR2 YYNGEE. The CDR3 has 13 amino acids. The ends were cut back, 4 bases at V and 4 bases at J, with 9 bases in the middle. The CDR3 here is CASSPPQYNEQFF. CDR3 DNA: TGTGCCAGCAGCCCCCCCCAATACAATGAGCAGTTCTTC.